Below are 19 T cell receptor beta chains sequenced from a single sample in a study of blood T cell repertoires in COVID-19. TCRdb's table, derived via immunoSEQ multiplex PCR, lists solely in-frame clones and lacks some. The data show 150,000 or so clones, about 85% seen once. Sequencing input: PBMCs or T cells enriched from blood (not recorded which). Source of these receptors: a woman aged 40 to 55 who had been exposed to COVID-19.

This clone was observed a handful of times. J is TRBJ1-1 and V is TRBV5-1; no clear D. V shed 0 bases and J shed 0 bases, with 6 bases lying between them. The CDR3 is made up of 14 amino acids. The V gene's germline CDR1 is SGHRS and CDR2 YFSETQ. This CDR3 reads CASSLGGMNTEAFF. The CDR3 DNA sequence: TGCGCCAGCAGCTTGGGCGGCATGAACACTGAAGCTTTCTTT.

The chain couples TRBV15 to TRBJ1-4, with D possibly TRBD1 on 5 matching bases. The V and J ends lost 6 bases and 4 bases respectively, with 9 bases between them. The CDR3 has 13 residues. Germline values: CDR1 LNHNV, CDR2 YYDKDF (reference sequence). CDR3 sequence reads: CATRDSHNEKLFF. The CDR3 coding sequence is TGTGCCACCAGAGACAGCCATAATGAAAAACTGTTTTTT.

This chain links TRBV9 with TRBJ1-5, with 9 bases that match TRBD1. Losses at the gene ends were 3 bases for V and 7 bases for J; bases not matched to a gene: 5. The CDR3 length is 14 residues. Germline lookup yields CDR1 SGDLS and CDR2 YYNGEE. In DNA form, the CDR3 reads TGTGCCAGCAGCGGGACAGGGGAGGGACAGCCCCAGCATTTT. Translated: CASSGTGEGQPQHF. Filled out from reference TRBV9 and TRBJ1-5, the complete variable domain reads DSGVTQTPKHLITATGQRVTLRCSPRSGDLSVYWYQQSLDQGLQFLIQYYNGEERAKGNILERFSAQQFPDLHSELNLSSLELGDSALYFCASSGTGEGQPQHFGDGTRLSIL.

J is TRBJ1-1 and V is TRBV6-5; the match to TRBD1 covers 8 bases. V shed 7 bases and J 4 bases; nucleotides not matched to a gene: 2. The CDR3 is 12 amino acids. The germline CDR1 and CDR2 sequences are MNHEY and SVGAGI. The CDR3: CASNTGGTEAFF. CDR3 coding DNA: TGTGCCAGCAACACAGGGGGCACTGAAGCTTTCTTT.

The rearrangement links TRBV2 to TRBJ1-2; 7 bases map to TRBD1. CDR3 length equals 15 residues. The germline CDR1 and CDR2 sequences are SNHLY and FYNNEI. The V segment lost 1 base and the J segment 8 bases; nucleotides outside the gene matches: 10. The CDR3 nucleotides read TGTGCCAGCAGTGAAGTAACAGGGGCGGGTCGAGGCTACACCTTC. It yields the protein CASSEVTGAGRGYTF.

The gene calls are TRBV4-1 and TRBJ1-1; D is unclear. V lost 0 bases, J lost 2 bases, and 10 bases lay in between. Germline lookup yields CDR1 MGHRA and CDR2 YSYEKL. The length of the CDR3 is 15 residues. The CDR3 reads CASSQDFNRNTEAFF. The CDR3 nucleotides are TGCGCCAGCAGCCAAGATTTTAACAGAAACACTGAAGCTTTCTTT.

The chain is built from TRBV5-1 and TRBJ2-7; 14 positions match TRBD2. Germline assignment: CDR1 SGHRS and CDR2 YFSETQ. The CDR3 consists of 16 residues. V shed 2 bases and J 3 bases; nucleotides not matched to a gene: 4. CDR3 region: CASSFTGTSGSYEQYF. The CDR3 nucleotides read TGCGCCAGCAGCTTTACCGGGACTAGCGGGAGCTACGAGCAGTACTTC.

The genes are TRBV7-6 and TRBJ2-7, with a tentative D call TRBD2 (5 bases). Germline V CDR1 and CDR2: SGHVS, FNYEAQ. The germline V and J ends were trimmed by 2 bases and 0 bases, with 11 bases remaining between them. This CDR3 has 15 amino acids. DNA of the CDR3: TGTGCCAGCAGCTTAACGCTGGGGAGCTCCTACGAGCAGTACTTC. Protein sequence: CASSLTLGSSYEQYF.

The J gene is TRBJ1-5, the V gene TRBV2; no firm D call. Germline V gene data show CDR1 as SNHLY and CDR2 as FYNNEI. The CDR3 covers 14 residues. V gave up 8 bases and J gave up 0 bases, with 11 bases separating them. Written as DNA, the CDR3 is TGTGCCAGCCGTACCGAGGGTAGCAATCAGCCCCAGCATTTT. Its translation is CASRTEGSNQPQHF. Together with reference TRBV2 and TRBJ1-5, the CDR3 gives the full variable domain: EPEVTQTPSHQVTQMGQEVILRCVPISNHLYFYWYRQILGQKVEFLVSFYNNEISEKSEIFDDQFSVERPDGSNFTLKIRSTKLEDSAMYFCASRTEGSNQPQHFGDGTRLSIL.

This chain joins TRBV12-5 and TRBJ1-2; TRBD1 matches 7 bases. The CDR3 has 17 amino acids. The V segment lost 2 bases and the J segment 1 base; nucleotides outside the gene matches: 10. Germline V CDR1 and CDR2: LGHNT, FRNRAP. CDR3 residues: CASGLRTGASINYGYTF. The CDR3 nucleotides read TGTGCTAGTGGTTTGCGTACAGGGGCATCGATTAACTATGGCTACACCTTC.

This rearrangement joins TRBV4-3 to TRBJ2-2, with a possible D match to TRBD1 (6 bases). Germline CDR1 is LGHNA and CDR2 is YSLEER. The CDR3 has 14 residues. Between the trimmed V and J ends, which lost 1 base and 5 bases, there was a span of 8 bases. CDR3 nucleotide sequence: TGCGCCAGCAGCCAAGTGGGGGCAACCGGGGAGCTGTTTTTT. This translates into CASSQVGATGELFF.

CDR3 bases: TGTGCCAGCAGCGGAGGGCGATGGCGATCAAGCGAGCAGTACTTC. Translated, it gives CASSGGRWRSSEQYF. The chain joins TRBV7-2 to TRBJ2-7; D possibly corresponds to TRBD2 (6 bases). The V gene's germline CDR1 is SGHTA and CDR2 FQGNSA. The CDR3 is 15 amino acids. The germline V and J ends were trimmed by 5 bases and 6 bases, with 20 bases remaining between them.

The gene calls are TRBV3-1 (or the pseudogene TRBV3-2) and TRBJ2-5; no definite D call. Germline CDR1 and CDR2: LGHDT and YNNKEL (reference sequence). V was clipped by 3 bases and J by 2 bases, with 10 bases between them. The CDR3 runs 14 residues. The CDR3 DNA reads TGTGCCAGCAGCCATCTCGAGGATCAAGAGACCCAGTACTTC. As protein: CASSHLEDQETQYF.

The chain uses TRBV10-3 and TRBJ2-3; 7 bases match TRBD1. The germline V gene encodes CDR1 ENHRY and CDR2 SYGVKD. Trimming took 0 bases from V and 5 from J; bases not matched to a gene: 8. The CDR3 totals 16 residues. The CDR3 loop reads CAISESLVQGLDTQYF. The CDR3 nucleotides are TGTGCCATCAGTGAGTCTTTAGTACAGGGGCTAGATACGCAGTATTTT.

The V and J genes are TRBV27 and TRBJ2-7; D is ambiguous. CDR1 is MNHEY, CDR2 SMNVEV, per germline (reference sequence). V lost 7 bases and J 1 base, leaving 14 bases between the germline ends. The CDR3 sequence is 14 residues long. CDR3: CASTPSERSYEQYF. The CDR3 bases are TGTGCCAGCACCCCGAGTGAGAGGTCCTACGAGCAGTACTTC.

The J gene is TRBJ1-1, the V gene TRBV10-3; 11 nucleotides agree with TRBD1. V was pared by 7 bases and J by 3 bases, with 4 bases of the junction left unmatched. CDR3 length: 14 amino acids. Germline V gene sequence: CDR1 ENHRY, CDR2 SYGVKD. CDR3 residues: CAIMGTGGDTEAFF. The CDR3 nucleotides are TGTGCCATCATGGGGACAGGGGGAGACACTGAAGCTTTCTTT.

V is TRBV27 and J is TRBJ2-7; no reliable D call. V was clipped by 6 bases and J by 1 base, with 10 bases between them. CDR3 length: 13 residues. Germline assignment: CDR1 MNHEY and CDR2 SMNVEV (reference sequence). The CDR3 region is CASSRTSSYEQYF. The CDR3 bases are TGTGCCAGCAGCCGAACTTCTTCCTACGAGCAGTACTTC.

This chain joins TRBV4-2 and TRBJ2-7; weak D call: TRBD2 (6 bases). The germline V gene encodes CDR1 LGHNA and CDR2 YNFKEQ. V was cut by 4 bases and J by 3 bases, with 13 bases left in between. This CDR3 comprises 14 residues. The CDR3 sequence is CASSLSGGNYEQYF. The CDR3 coding sequence is TGTGCCAGCAGCCTTTCAGGAGGGAACTACGAGCAGTACTTC.

V is TRBV9 and J is TRBJ1-1; D is perhaps TRBD1 (5 bases). CDR3 length: 13 amino acids. Germline CDR1 is SGDLS and CDR2 is YYNGEE. Trimming left V 2 bases short and J 1 base short, with 6 bases between. DNA for the CDR3: TGTGCCAGCAGCGTGACAGCGAACACTGAAGCTTTCTTT. Encoded protein: CASSVTANTEAFF.